Presented here are 14 T cell receptor beta chains from one specimen sequenced in a study of post-analysis software for immune sequencing data (dated by TCRdb to between 2014 and 2016). What the work shows at the level of the full study, not this receptor alone: Significantly higher frequencies in patients than in controls were found for about 5 TRBV segments, including TRBV5-6, TRBV5-1 and TRBV20-1.

The library was made by PCR. The sequencing machine was an Illumina HiSeq 2500. To reduce PCR and sequencing biases, unique molecular identifiers were built into the TCR beta cDNA libraries. The public reads were quality trimmed at Q25 with fastp and then assembled into clones with MiXCR by TCRdb, keeping productive beta chains. Every distinct CDR3 protein forms one entry, paired with its most common genes and DNA. A total of 650,000 to 850,000 distinct CDR3 sequences appear in this sample, around 50% of them only once. Around 4.5% of the sample is taken by the ten largest. No antigens are known for them. Sequencing input: blood. These receptors were obtained from a girl under 18 with multiple sclerosis.

Only a few counts were recorded for this clonotype. The rearrangement joins TRBV29-1 to TRBJ2-1; D possibly corresponds to TRBD1 (6 bases). Trimming removed 7 bases at V and 7 bases at J, with 14 bases between. This CDR3 comprises 12 residues. CDR1 is SQVTM, CDR2 ANQGSEA, per germline. Here the CDR3 reads CSGGTQGNEQFF. CDR3 DNA sequence: TGCAGCGGTGGAACTCAGGGGAATGAGCAGTTCTTC.

The chain links TRBV2 to TRBJ2-3, with 12 nucleotides matching TRBD2. Trimming cost V 7 bases and J 3 bases; bases outside gene matches: 11. This CDR3 spans 17 amino acids. Per germline, CDR1 SNHLY and CDR2 FYNNEI. The CDR3 here is CASTNYPSGGGTDTQYF. CDR3 nucleotides: TGTGCCAGCACTAATTATCCTAGCGGGGGGGGAACAGATACGCAGTATTTT.

A few counts support this clonotype. DNA for the CDR3: TGCGCCAGCAGCCCTGGGACAGCTAGTCCCAACTATGGCTACACCTTC. Translated: CASSPGTASPNYGYTF. The V gene is TRBV5-1, the J gene TRBJ1-2, with 7 bases fitting TRBD1. From germline, CDR1 is SGHRS and CDR2 YFSETQ. The CDR3 is 16 amino acids. Losses at the gene ends were 4 bases for V and 2 bases for J; bases not matched to a gene: 11.

This clonotype was observed a handful of times. The chain joins TRBV7-9 to TRBJ2-4; 7 nucleotides align to TRBD2. The better agreement between TRBJ2-7 and the DNA end casts doubt on the J call. CDR1 and CDR2 from the germline V gene are SEHNR and FQNEAQ (reference sequence). The CDR3 has 18 amino acids. CDR3 residues: CASSPRAGGGSIPYEQYF. Here the CDR3 DNA reads TGTGCCAGCAGCCCCAGGGCTGGTGGCGGGAGCATTCCCTACGAGCAGTACTTC.

This chain connects TRBV29-1 to TRBJ2-3; the D call may be TRBD1 or TRBD2 (5 bases each). Per the germline V gene, CDR1 is SQVTM and CDR2 is ANQGSEA. This CDR3 contains 12 residues. The V and J ends lost 3 bases and 6 bases respectively, with 10 bases between them. The CDR3 sequence: CSVDRGADTQYF. The CDR3 DNA reads TGCAGCGTTGATCGAGGGGCTGATACGCAGTATTTT.

This sequence joins TRBV5-1 and TRBJ1-4, with D perhaps matching TRBD1 (5 bases). Germline assignment: CDR1 SGHRS and CDR2 YFSETQ. The CDR3 has 14 amino acids. The V and J ends lost 2 bases and 3 bases respectively, with 8 bases between them. Here the CDR3 reads CASSLRQPNEKLFF. The CDR3 nucleotides read TGCGCCAGCAGCTTAAGACAGCCTAATGAAAAACTGTTTTTT.

This clonotype was detected only a few times. The chain joins TRBV6-5 to TRBJ2-7; possibly TRBD1 for D (6 bases). The V end was cut by 2 bases, the J end by 5 bases, with 13 bases between. The germline V gene has CDR1 MNHEY and CDR2 SVGAGI. The CDR3 consists of 14 residues. The chain's CDR3 is CASSYTTGNNEQYF. The CDR3 DNA sequence: TGTGCCAGCAGTTACACGACAGGTAACAACGAGCAGTACTTC.

This clonotype was seen a single time. This chain links TRBV7-2 with TRBJ1-5; 7 bases map to TRBD1. V was pared by 5 bases and J by 5 bases, with 9 bases of the junction left unmatched. CDR3 length: 15 amino acids. Germline V gives CDR1 SGHTA, CDR2 FQGNSA. DNA of the CDR3: TGTGCCAGCAGCAGCCGGACAGGAGTGGATCAGCCCCAGCATTTT. Translating it yields CASSSRTGVDQPQHF.

The V and J genes are TRBV27 and TRBJ2-3; no clear D gene. V dropped 6 bases and J dropped 4 bases, with 14 bases sitting between them. CDR1 and CDR2 (germline): MNHEY, SMNVEV (reference sequence). The CDR3 length is 14 residues. As DNA, the CDR3 is TGTGCCAGCAGAGGCTTACCCGGCGCAGATACGCAGTATTTT. Protein product: CASRGLPGADTQYF.

This CDR3 reads CASSLWGRHEQFF. CDR3 bases: TGTGCCAGCAGCTTATGGGGCAGACATGAGCAGTTCTTC. The chain couples TRBV7-3 to TRBJ2-1, with a weak D call TRBD1 (5 bases). The CDR3 length is 13 residues. V lost 2 bases, J lost 8 bases, and 10 bases lay in between. Germline CDR1 is SGHTA and CDR2 is FQGTGA.

The J gene is TRBJ2-2, the V gene TRBV7-9, with D perhaps matching TRBD1 (5 bases). Trimming took off 1 base at V and 5 bases at J, with 11 bases between the two ends. Germline V gives CDR1 SEHNR, CDR2 FQNEAQ (reference sequence). The CDR3 runs 15 residues. The CDR3 loop reads CASSLVRQGTGELFF. The CDR3 bases are TGTGCCAGCAGCTTAGTGCGGCAGGGAACCGGGGAGCTGTTTTTT. The complete variable domain, with remaining parts taken from reference TRBV7-9 and TRBJ2-2, reads DTGVSQNPRHKITKRGQNVTFRCDPISEHNRLYWYRQTLGQGPEFLTYFQNEAQLEKSRLLSDRFSAERPKGSFSTLEIQRTEQGDSAMYLCASSLVRQGTGELFFGEGSRLTVL.

This clonotype was recorded a few times. V is TRBV5-1 and J is TRBJ2-7, with D hard to call. V was clipped by 4 bases and J by 0 bases, with 11 bases between them. Per the germline V gene, CDR1 is SGHRS and CDR2 is YFSETQ. The CDR3 has 14 residues. The CDR3 coding sequence is TGCGCCAGCAGCAAGGACGGCAGCTCCTACGAGCAGTACTTC. It specifies CASSKDGSSYEQYF.

The V call is TRBV25-1, the J call TRBJ2-1; a possible D gene is TRBD2 (6 bases). CDR1 and CDR2 (germline): MGHDK, SYGVNS. Trimming shortened V by 3 bases and J by 7 bases, and 13 bases separated the two germline ends. This CDR3 spans 14 amino acids. The CDR3 DNA reads TGTGCCAGCAGTGATCCAAATCGGGGGAATGAGCAGTTCTTC. Residues: CASSDPNRGNEQFF. Using reference TRBV25-1 and TRBJ2-1 for the parts outside the CDR3, the full variable domain is EADIYQTPRYLVIGTGKKITLECSQTMGHDKMYWYQQDPGMELHLIHYSYGVNSTEKGDLSSESTVSRIRTEHFPLTLESARPSHTSQYLCASSDPNRGNEQFFGPGTRLTVL.

The chain recombines TRBV7-8 with TRBJ2-3; D gene uncertain. Germline CDR1 SGHVS, CDR2 FQNEAQ. The CDR3 runs 14 residues. Deletions cut 1 base from V and 0 bases from J, with 5 bases between. The CDR3 reads CASSLDHSTDTQYF. The DNA of the CDR3 is TGTGCCAGCAGCTTAGACCACAGCACAGATACGCAGTATTTT.